The 10 T cell receptor beta chains below were found in one sample sequenced in a study of blood T cell repertoires in COVID-19. The table came from immunoSEQ multiplex PCR; TCRdb's copy has only in-frame clones and leaves some out. The profile shows 200,000 to 250,000 clones, around 86% of them singletons. The specimen was peripheral blood. Receptors originate from a woman aged 50 to 65 with COVID-19, enrolled during active disease.

The chain joins TRBV6-1 to TRBJ1-6; D gene unclear. This CDR3 contains 16 residues. Per germline, CDR1 MNHNS and CDR2 SASEGT. The ends were cut back, 3 bases at V and 0 bases at J, with 9 bases in the middle. For the CDR3, the DNA is TGTGCCAGCAGTGAGAGAAGGAGCTCCTATAATTCACCCCTCCACTTT. Its protein product is CASSERRSSYNSPLHF.

The chain couples TRBV6-5 to TRBJ2-7; 8 bases are a match to TRBD2. Germline V gives CDR1 MNHEY, CDR2 SVGAGI. The CDR3 covers 15 residues. Losses at the gene ends were 10 bases for V and 3 bases for J; bases not matched to a gene: 14. CDR3 loop: CATFRGAGGLYEQYV. DNA for the CDR3: TGTGCCACCTTCCGCGGGGCGGGGGGCCTCTACGAGCAGTACGTC.

The chain joins TRBV2 to TRBJ2-1; 11 bases agree with TRBD1. The CDR3 covers 16 residues. CDR1 is SNHLY and CDR2 is FYNNEI in the germline V gene. The ends lost 3 bases at V and 7 bases at J; junction bases unmatched: 8. CDR3 DNA sequence: TGTGCCAGCAGTGACCCCCGGGACAGGGGGAAGAATGAGCAGTTCTTC. It translates to CASSDPRDRGKNEQFF. Full variable domain (outside the CDR3, taken from reference TRBV2 and TRBJ2-1): EPEVTQTPSHQVTQMGQEVILRCVPISNHLYFYWYRQILGQKVEFLVSFYNNEISEKSEIFDDQFSVERPDGSNFTLKIRSTKLEDSAMYFCASSDPRDRGKNEQFFGPGTRLTVL.

This chain joins TRBV11-3 and TRBJ2-3; 9 bases are a match to TRBD2. Germline values: CDR1 SGHNT, CDR2 YENEEA. This CDR3 is 19 amino acids long. V was clipped by 4 bases and J by 4 bases; unmatched bases: 18. The CDR3 coding sequence is TGTGCCAGCAGCTACAGACTAGCGGTGGGGGCCTGGCCTCCAGATACGCAGTATTTT. Residues: CASSYRLAVGAWPPDTQYF.

The chain joins TRBV24-1 to TRBJ2-5, with 12 bases fitting TRBD2. The CDR3 extends over 16 amino acids. Germline trimming cut 1 base from V and 4 bases from J; bases unmatched to any gene: 3. CDR1 is KGHDR and CDR2 is SFDVKD in the germline V gene. CDR3 in amino acids: CATSDFPSGGAETQYF. In DNA form, the CDR3 reads TGTGCCACCAGTGATTTCCCTAGCGGGGGGGCAGAGACCCAGTACTTC.

This clone was detected only a few times. The V call is TRBV5-1, the J call TRBJ2-6, with D possibly being TRBD1 (5 bases). Germline V gives CDR1 SGHRS, CDR2 YFSETQ. The CDR3 is made up of 15 amino acids. Trimming removed 5 bases from V and 0 bases from J, with 9 bases in between. CDR3 loop: CASRQQASGANVLTF. The CDR3 nucleotides are TGCGCCAGCAGACAACAGGCCTCTGGGGCCAACGTCCTGACTTTC.

This clone was recorded only once. This rearrangement joins TRBV9 to TRBJ2-3; 10 nucleotides match TRBD2. V lost 3 bases, J lost 2 bases, and 3 bases stayed unmatched. Germline V gives CDR1 SGDLS, CDR2 YYNGEE. This CDR3 has 15 residues. CDR3 sequence: CASSATSGFTDTQYF. Here the CDR3 DNA reads TGTGCCAGCAGCGCGACTAGCGGGTTCACAGATACGCAGTATTTT.

V and J are TRBV3-1 (or the pseudogene TRBV3-2) and TRBJ1-2, with D maybe TRBD1 (5 bases). Trimming left V 7 bases short and J 8 bases short, with 17 bases between. Germline V gives CDR1 LGHDT, CDR2 YNNKEL (reference sequence). This CDR3 has 13 residues. The CDR3 region is CASTDRGWSGYTF. The CDR3 region has the DNA TGTGCCAGCACCGATAGGGGTTGGTCAGGCTACACCTTC.

This clone has a single count. This rearrangement joins TRBV3-1 (or the pseudogene TRBV3-2) to TRBJ2-7, with 11 bases matching TRBD2. V gave up 3 bases and J gave up 4 bases; unmatched junction bases: 5. The CDR3 consists of 15 residues. In germline, CDR1 is LGHDT, CDR2 YNNKEL (reference sequence). For the CDR3, the DNA is TGTGCCAGCAGCCACATAGGGACTAGCGGATACGAGCAGTACTTC. Protein product: CASSHIGTSGYEQYF.

Regarding this clone: Additional DNA sequences in this sample encode the identical CDR3. The V gene is TRBV12-3 or TRBV12-4, the J gene TRBJ2-7, with unresolved D. The CDR3 is made up of 11 amino acids. Deletions cut 4 bases from V and 1 base from J, with 2 bases between. CDR3 in amino acids: CASSSSYEQYF. The CDR3 bases are TGTGCCAGCAGTTCTTCCTACGAGCAGTACTTC.